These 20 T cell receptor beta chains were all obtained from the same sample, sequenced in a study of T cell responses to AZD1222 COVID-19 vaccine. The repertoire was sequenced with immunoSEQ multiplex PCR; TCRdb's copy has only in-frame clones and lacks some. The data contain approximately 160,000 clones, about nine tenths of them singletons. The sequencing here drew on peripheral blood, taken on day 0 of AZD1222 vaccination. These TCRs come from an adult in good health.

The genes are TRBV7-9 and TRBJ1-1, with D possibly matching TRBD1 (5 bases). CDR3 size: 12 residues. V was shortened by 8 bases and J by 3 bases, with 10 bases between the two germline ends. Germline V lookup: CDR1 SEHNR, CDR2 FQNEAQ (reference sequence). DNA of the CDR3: TGTGCCAGCTGGGGGGAGGACACTGAAGCTTTCTTT. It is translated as CASWGEDTEAFF.

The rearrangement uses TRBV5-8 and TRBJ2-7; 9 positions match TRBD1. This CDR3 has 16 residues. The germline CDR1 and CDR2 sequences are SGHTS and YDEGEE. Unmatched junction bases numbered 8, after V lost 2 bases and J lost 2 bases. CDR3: CASSLRTGGVTYEQYF. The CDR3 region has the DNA TGTGCCAGCAGCTTAAGAACAGGGGGCGTAACCTACGAGCAGTACTTC. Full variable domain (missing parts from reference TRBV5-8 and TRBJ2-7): EAGVTQSPTHLIKTRGQQATLRCSPISGHTSVYWYQQALGLGLQFLLWYDEGEERNRGNFPPRFSGRQFPNYSSELNVNALELEDSALYLCASSLRTGGVTYEQYFGPGTRLTVT.

CDR3: CASSAGTENYGYTF. The CDR3 bases are TGTGCCAGTAGTGCTGGGACAGAGAACTATGGCTACACCTTC. V and J are TRBV19 and TRBJ1-2; TRBD1 agrees at 7 bases. The CDR3 length is 14 residues. CDR1 LNHDA and CDR2 SQIVND come from the germline V gene (reference sequence). V lost 5 bases to trimming and J lost 2 bases; unmatched junction nucleotides: 5.

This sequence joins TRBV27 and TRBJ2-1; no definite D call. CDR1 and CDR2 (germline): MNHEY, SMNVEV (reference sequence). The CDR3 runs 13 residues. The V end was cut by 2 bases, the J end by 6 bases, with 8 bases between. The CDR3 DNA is TGTGCCAGCAGTTTACTGGAAGGCAATGAGCAGTTCTTC. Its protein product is CASSLLEGNEQFF.

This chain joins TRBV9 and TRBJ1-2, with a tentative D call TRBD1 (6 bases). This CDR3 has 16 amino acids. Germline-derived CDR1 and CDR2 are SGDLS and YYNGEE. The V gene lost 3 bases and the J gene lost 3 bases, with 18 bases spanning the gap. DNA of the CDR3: TGTGCCAGCAGCGCCTCAGGAAGGGGGAGTGACTATGGCTACACCTTC. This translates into CASSASGRGSDYGYTF.

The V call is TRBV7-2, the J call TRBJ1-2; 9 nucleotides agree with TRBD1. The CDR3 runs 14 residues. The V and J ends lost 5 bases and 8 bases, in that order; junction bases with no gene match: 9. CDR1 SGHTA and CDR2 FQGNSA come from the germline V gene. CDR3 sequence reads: CASSPRGTGLGYTF. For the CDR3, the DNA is TGTGCCAGCAGCCCTCGAGGGACAGGGCTCGGCTACACCTTC. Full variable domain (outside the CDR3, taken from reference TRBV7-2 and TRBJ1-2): GAGVSQSPSNKVTEKGKDVELRCDPISGHTALYWYRQSLGQGLEFLIYFQGNSAPDKSGLPSDRFSAERTGGSVSTLTIQRTQQEDSAVYLCASSPRGTGLGYTFGSGTRLTVV.

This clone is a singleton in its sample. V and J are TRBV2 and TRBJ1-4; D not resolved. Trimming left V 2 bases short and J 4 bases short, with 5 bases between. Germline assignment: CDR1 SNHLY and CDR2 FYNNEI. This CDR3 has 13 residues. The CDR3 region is CASSEQYNEKLFF. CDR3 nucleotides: TGTGCCAGCAGTGAACAGTATAATGAAAAACTGTTTTTT.

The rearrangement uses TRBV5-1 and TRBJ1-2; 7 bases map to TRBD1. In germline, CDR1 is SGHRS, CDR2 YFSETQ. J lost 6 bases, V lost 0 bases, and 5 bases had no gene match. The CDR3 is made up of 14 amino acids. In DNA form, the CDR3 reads TGCGCCAGCAGCTTGGCCATAGGGGGCGATGGCTACACCTTC. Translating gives CASSLAIGGDGYTF. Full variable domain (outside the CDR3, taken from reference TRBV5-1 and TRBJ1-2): KAGVTQTPRYLIKTRGQQVTLSCSPISGHRSVSWYQQTPGQGLQFLFEYFSETQRNKGNFPGRFSGRQFSNSRSEMNVSTLELGDSALYLCASSLAIGGDGYTFGSGTRLTVV.

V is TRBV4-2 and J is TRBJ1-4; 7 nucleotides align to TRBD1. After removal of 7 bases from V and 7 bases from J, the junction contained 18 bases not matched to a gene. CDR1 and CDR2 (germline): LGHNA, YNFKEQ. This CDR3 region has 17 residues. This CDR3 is CASMSEGAPFVGEKLFF. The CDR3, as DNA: TGTGCCAGCATGTCAGAGGGGGCGCCGTTTGTTGGTGAAAAACTGTTTTTT.

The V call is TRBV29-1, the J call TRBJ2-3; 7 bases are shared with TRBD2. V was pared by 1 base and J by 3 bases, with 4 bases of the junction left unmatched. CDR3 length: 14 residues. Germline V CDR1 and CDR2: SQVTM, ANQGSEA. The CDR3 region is CSVEARGETDTQYF. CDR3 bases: TGCAGCGTTGAAGCCCGGGGGGAGACAGATACGCAGTATTTT.

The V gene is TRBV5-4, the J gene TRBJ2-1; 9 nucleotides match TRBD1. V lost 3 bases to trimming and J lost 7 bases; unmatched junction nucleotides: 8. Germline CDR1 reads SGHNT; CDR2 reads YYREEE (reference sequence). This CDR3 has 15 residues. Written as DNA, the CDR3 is TGTGCCAGCAGCTGGGGCCAACAGGGGGCTAATGAGCAGTTCTTC. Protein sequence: CASSWGQQGANEQFF.

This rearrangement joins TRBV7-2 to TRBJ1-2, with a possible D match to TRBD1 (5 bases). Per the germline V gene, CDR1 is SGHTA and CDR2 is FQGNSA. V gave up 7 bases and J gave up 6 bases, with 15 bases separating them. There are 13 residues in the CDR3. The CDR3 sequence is CASTRPGVDGYTF. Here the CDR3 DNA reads TGTGCCAGCACCCGGCCGGGGGTAGATGGCTACACCTTC. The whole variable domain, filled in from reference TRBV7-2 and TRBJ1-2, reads GAGVSQSPSNKVTEKGKDVELRCDPISGHTALYWYRQSLGQGLEFLIYFQGNSAPDKSGLPSDRFSAERTGGSVSTLTIQRTQQEDSAVYLCASTRPGVDGYTFGSGTRLTVV.

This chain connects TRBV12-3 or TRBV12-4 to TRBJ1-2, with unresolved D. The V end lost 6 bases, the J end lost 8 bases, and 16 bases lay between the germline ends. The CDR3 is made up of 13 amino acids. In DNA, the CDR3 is TGTGCCAGCAGACGGGAGAATCAGAGCGGCTACACCTTC. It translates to CASRRENQSGYTF.

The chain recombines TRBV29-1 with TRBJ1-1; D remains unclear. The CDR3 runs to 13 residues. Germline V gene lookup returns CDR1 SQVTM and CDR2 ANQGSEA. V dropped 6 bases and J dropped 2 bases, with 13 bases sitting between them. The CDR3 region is CSVLRPGNTEAFF. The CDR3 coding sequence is TGCAGCGTCCTCCGGCCGGGTAACACTGAAGCTTTCTTT.

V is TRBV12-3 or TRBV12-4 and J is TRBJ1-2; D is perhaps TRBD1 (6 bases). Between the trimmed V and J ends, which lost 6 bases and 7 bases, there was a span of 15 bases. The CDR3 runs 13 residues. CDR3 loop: CASSPRGHVGYTF. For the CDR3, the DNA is TGTGCCAGCAGCCCCAGGGGCCACGTTGGCTACACCTTC.

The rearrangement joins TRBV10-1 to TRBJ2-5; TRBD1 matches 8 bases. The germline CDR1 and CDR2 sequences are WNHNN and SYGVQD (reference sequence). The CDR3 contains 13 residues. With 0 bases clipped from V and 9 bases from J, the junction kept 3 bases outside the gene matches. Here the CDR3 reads CASSESGRGPQYF. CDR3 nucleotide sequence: TGCGCCAGCAGTGAGTCCGGCAGGGGGCCCCAGTACTTC.

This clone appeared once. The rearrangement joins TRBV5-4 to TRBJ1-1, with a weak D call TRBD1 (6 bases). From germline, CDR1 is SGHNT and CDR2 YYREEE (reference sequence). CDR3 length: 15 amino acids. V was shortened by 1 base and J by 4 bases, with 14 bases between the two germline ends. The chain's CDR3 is CASSLKAGVVTEAFF. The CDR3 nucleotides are TGTGCCAGCAGCTTGAAGGCAGGGGTAGTCACTGAAGCTTTCTTT.

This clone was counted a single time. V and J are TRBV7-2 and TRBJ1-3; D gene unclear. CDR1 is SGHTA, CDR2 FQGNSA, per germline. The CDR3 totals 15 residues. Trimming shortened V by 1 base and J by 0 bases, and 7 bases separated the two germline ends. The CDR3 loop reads CASSLGPSSGNTIYF. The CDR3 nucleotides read TGTGCCAGCAGCTTAGGTCCGAGCTCTGGAAACACCATATATTTT.

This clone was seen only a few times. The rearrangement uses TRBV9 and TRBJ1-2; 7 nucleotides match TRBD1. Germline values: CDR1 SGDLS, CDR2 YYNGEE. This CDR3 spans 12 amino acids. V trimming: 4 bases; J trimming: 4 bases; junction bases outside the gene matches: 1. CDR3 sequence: CASSRDSYGYTF. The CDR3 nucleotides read TGTGCCAGCAGCCGGGACAGCTATGGCTACACCTTC.

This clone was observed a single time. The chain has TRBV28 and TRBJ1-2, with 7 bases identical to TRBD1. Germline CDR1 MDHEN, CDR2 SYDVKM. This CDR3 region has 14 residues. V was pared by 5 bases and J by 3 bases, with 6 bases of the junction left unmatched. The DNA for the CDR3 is TGTGCCAGCAGTCCAGGGGGAGCGGACTATGGCTACACCTTC. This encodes CASSPGGADYGYTF.